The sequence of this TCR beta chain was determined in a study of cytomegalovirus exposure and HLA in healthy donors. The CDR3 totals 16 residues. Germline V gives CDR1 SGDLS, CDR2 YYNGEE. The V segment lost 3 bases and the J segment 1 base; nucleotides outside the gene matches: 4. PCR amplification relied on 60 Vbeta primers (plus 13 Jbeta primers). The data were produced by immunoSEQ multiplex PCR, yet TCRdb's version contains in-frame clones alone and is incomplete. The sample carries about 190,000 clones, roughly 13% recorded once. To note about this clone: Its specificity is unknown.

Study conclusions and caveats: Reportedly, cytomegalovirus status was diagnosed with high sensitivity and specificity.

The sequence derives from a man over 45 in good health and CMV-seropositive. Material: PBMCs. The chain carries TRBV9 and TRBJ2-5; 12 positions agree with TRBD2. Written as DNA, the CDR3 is TGTGCCAGCAGCGCTCTAGCGGGGGGGCCCCAAGAGACCCAGTACTTC. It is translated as CASSALAGGPQETQYF.